Below are 8 T cell receptor beta chains sequenced from a single sample in a study of technical replicates of blood from a few donors. Clones were read by immunoSEQ multiplex PCR, and TCRdb kept only the in-frame ones, dropping some. This sample yields about 83,000 clones, of which approximately 94% are seen a single time; 0.25% belongs to the top ten. Sequencing input: T cells isolated from PBMCs. These receptors were obtained from a human donor in good health.

CDR3 residues: CASSLGGAQYF. Written as DNA, the CDR3 is TGTGCCAGCAGTTTAGGGGGGGCTCAGTACTTC. The rearrangement joins TRBV27 to TRBJ2-7, with a possible D match to TRBD2 (7 bases). Germline CDR1 and CDR2: MNHEY and SMNVEV (reference sequence). The CDR3 extends over 11 amino acids. The V gene lost 2 bases and the J gene lost 10 bases, with 9 bases spanning the gap.

The genes are TRBV6-1 and TRBJ2-7; D is uncertain. The V gene lost 7 bases and the J gene lost 1 base, with 8 bases spanning the gap. This CDR3 is built from 12 residues. The V gene's germline CDR1 is MNHNS and CDR2 SASEGT. CDR3 nucleotide sequence: TGTGCCAGCACCAGGTCTTCCTACGAGCAGTACTTC. The encoded protein is CASTRSSYEQYF.

This rearrangement joins TRBV6-5 to TRBJ2-1; no clear D. The CDR3 has 15 amino acids. Germline-derived CDR1 and CDR2 are MNHEY and SVGAGI. Deletions cut 4 bases from V and 0 bases from J, with 10 bases between. The CDR3 protein is CASSFIENSYNEQFF. CDR3 sequence (DNA): TGTGCCAGCAGTTTCATCGAGAACTCCTACAATGAGCAGTTCTTC.

DNA of the CDR3: TGTGCCAGCAGGGATCAGCGGACTAGCACAGATACGCAGTATTTT. It codes for CASRDQRTSTDTQYF. The V and J genes are TRBV28 and TRBJ2-3, with D perhaps matching TRBD2 (5 bases). This CDR3 is built from 15 residues. CDR1 MDHEN and CDR2 SYDVKM come from the germline V gene. The germline V and J ends were trimmed by 6 bases and 0 bases, with 13 bases remaining between them. Together with reference TRBV28 and TRBJ2-3, the CDR3 gives the full variable domain: DVKVTQSSRYLVKRTGEKVFLECVQDMDHENMFWYRQDPGLGLRLIYFSYDVKMKEKGDIPEGYSVSREKKERFSLILESASTNQTSMYLCASRDQRTSTDTQYFGPGTRLTVL.

V and J are TRBV5-1 and TRBJ1-1; TRBD1 agrees at 9 bases. From germline, CDR1 is SGHRS and CDR2 YFSETQ. CDR3 size: 14 residues. The ends lost 2 bases at V and 3 bases at J; junction bases unmatched: 2. The CDR3 bases are TGCGCCAGCAGCTTAGACAGGGGGGACACTGAAGCTTTCTTT. Protein product: CASSLDRGDTEAFF.

This chain uses TRBV6-1 with TRBJ2-1, with D possibly being TRBD1 (5 bases). This CDR3 spans 14 amino acids. V gave up 3 bases and J gave up 7 bases, with 13 bases separating them. Germline CDR1 and CDR2: MNHNS and SASEGT. Here the CDR3 DNA reads TGTGCCAGCAGTGACGACAGTTTTGGGAATGAGCAGTTCTTC. Protein sequence: CASSDDSFGNEQFF.

The rearrangement uses TRBV28 and TRBJ2-5; D might be TRBD2 (5 bases). This CDR3 comprises 14 residues. V lost 3 bases and J lost 5, with 13 bases in between. The V gene's germline CDR1 is MDHEN and CDR2 SYDVKM. DNA for the CDR3: TGTGCCAGCAGTTTTAGAGGGTATGAGGAGACCCAGTACTTC. Protein sequence: CASSFRGYEETQYF.

The J gene is TRBJ2-7, the V gene TRBV6-1; 10 bases fit TRBD2. The germline CDR1 and CDR2 sequences are MNHNS and SASEGT. With V trimmed by 8 bases and J by 0 bases, 7 bases remained unmatched. This CDR3 has 15 residues. The DNA for the CDR3 is TGTGCCAGCGCGGGAACTAGCGGGGCCTCCTACGAGCAGTACTTC. Its translation: CASAGTSGASYEQYF.